This T cell receptor beta chain was obtained from a study of cytomegalovirus exposure and HLA in healthy donors. About this clone: Its target is not known.

The germline V gene encodes CDR1 WSHSY and CDR2 SAAADI. The CDR3 has 15 residues. The V gene lost 3 bases and the J gene lost 11 bases, with 22 bases spanning the gap. The study, taken as a whole, reports: Being productive about 87% or about 30% of the time was typical of most TCR beta V segments in an earlier analysis. CMV antigen specificity of three CMV-associated chains was confirmed in vitro.

PCR primers comprised 60 Vbeta and 13 Jbeta primers. Data came from immunoSEQ multiplex PCR; TCRdb stores just in-frame clones and leaves some out. The table includes fewer than 95,000 clones, around 78% detected once. This TCR came from a man between 25 and 39 years old in good health and CMV-seronegative. What was sequenced was PBMCs. The chain links TRBV10-2 to TRBJ1-1, with no clear D. The CDR3: CASSEWRVLWRAAFF. The DNA for the CDR3 is TGCGCCAGCAGTGAATGGAGGGTACTGTGGCGTGCGGCTTTCTTT.